A single sample gave rise to the 27 T cell receptor beta chains below, sequenced in a study of CD8+CD57+ T cells in acquired aplastic anemia. CD8+CD57+ cell expansion, shown by flow cytometry, had occurred in the patients selected for sequencing. Using genomic DNA as the template, TCR beta VDJ and CDR3 profiling was carried out. From the reads, TCRdb called clonotypes with MiXCR, one entry per CDR3 protein. The table includes 150,000 to 200,000 distinct CDR3 sequences, approximately 52% detected once. Sequencing was performed on sorted CD4+, CD8+, or CD8+CD57+ T cells (not recorded which) from PBMCs. These receptors all come from a human donor with aplastic anemia.

This clonotype has more than one count but fewer than ten. V gene TRBV24-1 combines with J gene TRBJ2-5; D remains unclear. The J call may not be correct, given that the DNA end is closer to TRBJ2-7. There are 12 residues in the CDR3. Germline loops: CDR1 KGHDR, CDR2 SFDVKD. In nucleotides, the CDR3 is TGTGCCACCAGTGATTTCGGGTACGAGCAGTACTTC. As protein: CATSDFGYEQYF.

This clonotype was detected ten times or more. The chain is built from TRBV11-3 and TRBJ2-5; TRBD2 aligns across 8 bases. The J segment lost 2 bases and the V segment lost 5 bases, leaving 13 bases of the junction unmatched. Germline assignment: CDR1 SGHNT and CDR2 YENEEA. CDR3 length: 17 amino acids. CDR3: CASSPGVQVAGQETQYF. The CDR3 nucleotides are TGTGCCAGCAGCCCAGGGGTTCAGGTAGCGGGGCAAGAGACCCAGTACTTC. Combining the CDR3 with reference TRBV11-3 and TRBJ2-5 gives the whole variable domain EAGVVQSPRYKIIEKKQPVAFWCNPISGHNTLYWYLQNLGQGPELLIRYENEEAVDDSQLPKDRFSAERLKGVDSTLKIQPAELGDSAVYLCASSPGVQVAGQETQYFGPGTRLLVL.

The chain joins TRBV7-9 to TRBJ2-7, with D unclear. The V gene lost 5 bases and the J gene lost 2 bases, with 10 bases spanning the gap. The V gene's germline CDR1 is SEHNR and CDR2 FQNEAQ (reference sequence). The CDR3 is made up of 13 amino acids. CDR3 region: CASSGRMTYEQYF. In DNA form, the CDR3 reads TGTGCCAGCAGCGGGCGGATGACCTACGAGCAGTACTTC.

This CDR3 reads CATAYTGDTEAFF. DNA for the CDR3: TGTGCCACCGCTTATACAGGGGACACTGAAGCTTTCTTT. The chain uses TRBV10-3 and TRBJ1-1; 7 bases map to TRBD1. The ends lost 10 bases at V and 3 bases at J; junction bases unmatched: 8. This CDR3 comprises 13 residues. CDR1 is ENHRY, CDR2 SYGVKD, per germline.

The chain recombines TRBV10-3 with TRBJ2-1; 7 nucleotides line up with TRBD2. The V gene end was trimmed by 6 bases and the J gene end by 7 bases; junction bases not matched to a gene: 12. The germline V gene encodes CDR1 ENHRY and CDR2 SYGVKD. The CDR3 extends over 15 amino acids. The CDR3 here is CAISSISGLSNEQFF. Here the CDR3 DNA reads TGTGCCATCAGCTCGATTAGCGGGCTTTCTAATGAGCAGTTCTTC.

The CDR3 is CASMAPGNTIYF. For the CDR3, the DNA is TGTGCCAGCATGGCCCCTGGAAACACCATATATTTT. The chain links TRBV7-8 to TRBJ1-3, with D unresolved. Trimming stripped 7 bases from V and 2 bases from J, with 6 bases between. Germline V CDR1 and CDR2: SGHVS, FQNEAQ. This CDR3 has 12 residues.

Only a few counts were recorded for this clonotype. This chain uses TRBV7-3 with TRBJ1-1; D remains ambiguous. This CDR3 spans 12 amino acids. V lost 5 bases and J 6 bases, leaving 10 bases between the germline ends. CDR1 is SGHTA, CDR2 FQGTGA, per germline. CDR3 DNA sequence: TGTGCCAGCAGCCAAGAAGTGGCTGAAGCTTTCTTT. Its protein product is CASSQEVAEAFF. Supplemented by reference TRBV7-3 and TRBJ1-1, the full variable domain reads GAGVSQTPSNKVTEKGKYVELRCDPISGHTALYWYRQSLGQGPEFLIYFQGTGAADDSGLPNDRFFAVRPEGSVSTLKIQRTERGDSAVYLCASSQEVAEAFFGQGTRLTVV.

The V gene is TRBV29-1, the J gene TRBJ2-7; D call uncertain. The CDR3 has 13 amino acids. The ends were cut back, 3 bases at V and 2 bases at J, with 11 bases in the middle. Germline CDR1 reads SQVTM; CDR2 reads ANQGSEA. The chain's CDR3 is CSVETATTYEQYF. The CDR3 coding sequence is TGCAGCGTTGAGACGGCGACCACCTACGAGCAGTACTTC.

This clonotype was observed many times. The chain carries TRBV7-2 and TRBJ2-3; D unclear. Per the germline V gene, CDR1 is SGHTA and CDR2 is FQGNSA. Trimming cost V 3 bases and J 2 bases, with 6 bases left between them. The CDR3 extends over 13 amino acids. The CDR3 spells CASSLVNTDTQYF. CDR3 coding DNA: TGTGCCAGCAGCTTGGTAAACACAGATACGCAGTATTTT.

The chain joins TRBV11-2 to TRBJ1-2; D is unresolved. This CDR3 has 17 residues. V was cut by 0 bases and J by 0 bases, with 14 bases left in between. Germline V gene sequence: CDR1 SGHAT, CDR2 FQNNGV. CDR3 region: CASSLEARRAANYGYTF. The CDR3 coding sequence is TGTGCCAGCAGCTTAGAGGCGCGGCGAGCAGCTAACTATGGCTACACCTTC.

This clonotype was counted between two and nine times. The J gene is TRBJ2-1, the V gene TRBV7-6; possible D gene TRBD1, 6 bases. Germline lookup yields CDR1 SGHVS and CDR2 FNYEAQ. This CDR3 is built from 13 residues. Trimming cost V 4 bases and J 4 bases, with 8 bases left between them. CDR3 amino acids: CASSSDRYNEQFF. The DNA for the CDR3 is TGTGCCAGCAGCTCGGACAGATACAATGAGCAGTTCTTC.

V and J are TRBV11-2 and TRBJ1-2, with a weak D call TRBD1 (6 bases). V was clipped by 3 bases and J by 4 bases, with 24 bases between them. From germline, CDR1 is SGHAT and CDR2 FQNNGV. This CDR3 is 18 amino acids long. CDR3 region: CASSFRSVAAGDPYGYTF. Here the CDR3 DNA reads TGTGCCAGCAGCTTCAGGTCCGTTGCGGCAGGGGATCCCTATGGCTACACCTTC.

This sequence joins TRBV24-1 and TRBJ2-2, with D unclear. The CDR3 covers 11 residues. Looked up from germline, CDR1 is KGHDR and CDR2 is SFDVKD. V lost 5 bases and J lost 7, with 4 bases in between. CDR3 DNA: TGTGCCACCAGTGGGGGCGGGGAGCTGTTTTTT. Translation: CATSGGGELFF.

This clonotype was seen ten or more times. This chain links TRBV11-2 with TRBJ1-2; D call uncertain. This CDR3 has 15 amino acids. Trimming pared 0 bases from V and 0 bases from J, leaving 8 bases between. The germline CDR1 and CDR2 sequences are SGHAT and FQNNGV. This CDR3 is CASSLEGSANYGYTF. DNA for the CDR3: TGTGCCAGCAGCTTAGAGGGGTCCGCTAACTATGGCTACACCTTC.

This sequence joins TRBV7-8 and TRBJ2-5; either TRBD1 or TRBD2 may fit D (5 bases each). CDR1 is SGHVS, CDR2 FQNEAQ, per germline. This CDR3 has 13 amino acids. The V end was cut by 5 bases, the J end by 5 bases, with 12 bases between. Here the CDR3 DNA reads TGTGCCAGCAGCCCCCAAGGGGACGAGACCCAGTACTTC. Encoded protein: CASSPQGDETQYF.

CDR3 in DNA: TGTGCCAGCGGGAGGCTTCCGGGGCAGGGAGCCTATGGCTACACCTTC. Translation gives CASGRLPGQGAYGYTF. The chain carries TRBV27 and TRBJ1-2; D perhaps matches TRBD1 (5 bases). Between the trimmed V and J ends, which lost 8 bases and 4 bases, there was a span of 23 bases. Germline values: CDR1 MNHEY, CDR2 SMNVEV (reference sequence). The CDR3 runs 16 residues.

The rearrangement links TRBV9 to TRBJ2-7; 8 bases match TRBD1. The CDR3 has 12 amino acids. In germline, CDR1 is SGDLS, CDR2 YYNGEE. The V gene end was trimmed by 3 bases and the J gene end by 7 bases; junction bases not matched to a gene: 3. CDR3 sequence: CASSGTGQEQYF. DNA of the CDR3: TGTGCCAGCAGCGGGACAGGGCAGGAGCAGTACTTC.

The chain carries TRBV15 and TRBJ2-3, with 8 positions matching TRBD1. Germline trimming cut 0 bases from V and 0 bases from J; bases unmatched to any gene: 8. Germline assignment: CDR1 LNHNV and CDR2 YYDKDF (reference sequence). CDR3 size: 18 residues. CDR3 in DNA: TGTGCCACCAGCAGAGAAGTTTCTAGACAGGGGAGCACAGATACGCAGTATTTT. Its protein is CATSREVSRQGSTDTQYF.

In this sample, this clonotype turned up many times. This chain connects TRBV6-2 or TRBV6-3 to TRBJ1-4; D uncertain. The CDR3 runs to 14 residues. CDR1 is MNHEY, CDR2 SVGEGT, per germline. V lost 6 bases and J 6 bases, leaving 14 bases between the germline ends. This CDR3 is CASSTRRPDEKLFF. CDR3 bases: TGTGCCAGCAGCACTCGCCGACCCGATGAAAAACTGTTTTTT.

This clonotype was observed a few times. This chain joins TRBV3-1 and TRBJ1-1; D gene uncertain. V gave up 8 bases and J gave up 4 bases, with 14 bases separating them. The V gene's germline CDR1 is LGHDT and CDR2 YNNKEL (reference sequence). There are 13 residues in the CDR3. CDR3 loop: CASPSAAGTEAFF. For the CDR3, the DNA is TGTGCCAGCCCCTCGGCAGCGGGCACTGAAGCTTTCTTT.

The V and J genes are TRBV25-1 and TRBJ2-1; TRBD1 matches at 8 bases. V gave up 4 bases and J gave up 12 bases; unmatched junction bases: 5. The CDR3 loop spans 12 amino acids. CDR1 MGHDK and CDR2 SYGVNS come from the germline V gene. The CDR3 is CASSADRGRQFF. CDR3 DNA: TGTGCCAGCAGTGCTGACAGGGGACGGCAGTTCTTC. The full variable domain, in which reference TRBV25-1 and TRBJ2-1 provide the parts outside the CDR3, is EADIYQTPRYLVIGTGKKITLECSQTMGHDKMYWYQQDPGMELHLIHYSYGVNSTEKGDLSSESTVSRIRTEHFPLTLESARPSHTSQYLCASSADRGRQFFGPGTRLTVL.

The count of this clonotype is one. The chain is built from TRBV29-1 and TRBJ2-7; 12 positions match TRBD2. Germline V CDR1 and CDR2: SQVTM, ANQGSEA. V lost 4 bases and J lost 6; bases outside the gene matches: 10. The CDR3 runs 15 residues. CDR3 amino acids: CSVGRALAGGGEQYF. CDR3 nucleotide sequence: TGCAGCGTTGGAAGAGCACTAGCGGGAGGCGGCGAGCAGTACTTC.

This clonotype was observed at least ten times. The gene calls are TRBV5-1 and TRBJ2-3; possible D gene TRBD1, 7 bases. Trimming took 4 bases from V and 0 from J, leaving 18 bases between them. The length of the CDR3 is 17 residues. Germline lookup yields CDR1 SGHRS and CDR2 YFSETQ. The CDR3 reads CASSTGQLATSTDTQYF. CDR3 DNA: TGCGCCAGCAGCACGGGACAGCTAGCGACTAGCACAGATACGCAGTATTTT. Together with reference TRBV5-1 and TRBJ2-3, the CDR3 gives the full variable domain: KAGVTQTPRYLIKTRGQQVTLSCSPISGHRSVSWYQQTPGQGLQFLFEYFSETQRNKGNFPGRFSGRQFSNSRSEMNVSTLELGDSALYLCASSTGQLATSTDTQYFGPGTRLTVL.

The rearrangement joins TRBV9 to TRBJ2-3, with TRBD2 matching over 8 bases. The CDR3 extends over 15 amino acids. Germline CDR1 is SGDLS and CDR2 is YYNGEE. Germline trimming cut 2 bases from V and 5 bases from J; bases unmatched to any gene: 7. CDR3 nucleotides: TGTGCCAGCAGCGTCCTCCGGGCGGGAGGAGATACGCAGTATTTT. As protein: CASSVLRAGGDTQYF.

The chain has TRBV19 and TRBJ1-3; TRBD1 matches at 8 bases. The germline V gene has CDR1 LNHDA and CDR2 SQIVND (reference sequence). V lost 7 bases, J lost 0 bases, and 2 bases stayed unmatched. CDR3 length: 14 residues. CDR3 nucleotides: TGTGCCAGTAACAGGGGGAACTCTGGAAACACCATATATTTT. The encoded protein is CASNRGNSGNTIYF.

The V and J genes are TRBV2 and TRBJ2-7; a possible D gene is TRBD1 (5 bases). V lost 4 bases, J lost 0 bases, and 16 bases lay in between. The germline CDR1 and CDR2 sequences are SNHLY and FYNNEI. There are 16 residues in the CDR3. DNA for the CDR3: TGTGCCAGCAGTGGGTACGCAGGGTCCTCCTCCTACGAGCAGTACTTC. This codes for CASSGYAGSSSYEQYF.

On this clonotype itself: Just one base apart from a much larger clone, this may be a read error. The gene calls are TRBV11-2 and TRBJ1-2; D call uncertain. Germline V gene data show CDR1 as SGHAT and CDR2 as FQNNGV. The CDR3 is made up of 13 amino acids. CDR3 DNA sequence: TGTGCCAGCGGCTTAGTCAGAGGCTATGGCTACACCTTC. This sequence encodes CASGLVRGYGYTF.